This is a list of T cell receptor beta chains from one sample in a study of blood T cell repertoires in COVID-19. Assay used: immunoSEQ multiplex PCR; TCRdb lists only in-frame clones, some missing. The sample shows some 64,000 clones, under 80% of them seen only once. The sequenced material came from peripheral blood. The receptors derive from a human donor in a cohort sampled during active COVID-19. Both conserved end residues are part of each CDR3. D genes are given only for firm matches. Some rows have no size entry. The others give once, few or many, or a class for an expanded clone.

j_gene: TRBJ2-2; d_gene: NA; v_gene: TRBV11-2; abundance: once; CDR3nt: TGTGCCAGCAGCTTAGACCCCAGGGCCGGGGAGCTGTTTTTT; CDR3aa: CASSLDPRAGELFF
j_gene: TRBJ2-1; d_gene: NA; v_gene: TRBV29-1; abundance: NA; CDR3nt: TGCAGCGTTGCCAGGGGAGCCTACAATGAGCAGTTCTTC; CDR3aa: CSVARGAYNEQFF
j_gene: TRBJ2-5; d_gene: NA; v_gene: TRBV15; abundance: NA; CDR3nt: TGTGCCACGACACAGCCCGTTAAATCTGAGACCCAGTACTTC; CDR3aa: CATTQPVKSETQYF
j_gene: TRBJ2-3; d_gene: TRBD1; v_gene: TRBV27; abundance: NA; CDR3nt: TGTGCCAGCAGTTCTGGACAGGCGATCACAGATACGCAGTATTTT; CDR3aa: CASSSGQAITDTQYF
j_gene: TRBJ1-2; d_gene: NA; v_gene: TRBV5-6; abundance: NA; CDR3nt: TGTGCCAGCAGCCCATGGGGGACACCAAGTGGAGGCTACACCTTC; CDR3aa: CASSPWGTPSGGYTF
j_gene: TRBJ2-3; d_gene: TRBD2; v_gene: TRBV4-2; abundance: NA; CDR3nt: TGTGCCAGCAGCCAAGGGACTAGCGGGGTTCGGGGAGATACGCAGTATTTT; CDR3aa: CASSQGTSGVRGDTQYF
j_gene: TRBJ2-3; d_gene: NA; v_gene: TRBV11-1; abundance: NA; CDR3nt: TGTGCCAGCAGCCCTATATCTGATACGCAGTATTTT; CDR3aa: CASSPISDTQYF
j_gene: TRBJ2-3; d_gene: NA; v_gene: TRBV19; abundance: few; CDR3nt: TGTGCCAGTAGAGGGGATAGCACAGATACGCAGTATTTT; CDR3aa: CASRGDSTDTQYF
j_gene: TRBJ1-2; d_gene: NA; v_gene: TRBV6-5; abundance: few; CDR3nt: TGTGCCAGCGATCAAGTCGGGGATGGCTACACCTTC; CDR3aa: CASDQVGDGYTF
j_gene: TRBJ2-1; d_gene: NA; v_gene: TRBV6-5; abundance: NA; CDR3nt: TGTGCCAGCAGCCGCAGGGGCTCCTACAATGAGCAGTTCTTC; CDR3aa: CASSRRGSYNEQFF
j_gene: TRBJ1-1; d_gene: TRBD1; v_gene: TRBV5-1; abundance: few; CDR3nt: TGCGCCAGCAGCTTCGGGCCACAGGGGGCCTCAATGAACACTGAAGCTTTCTTT; CDR3aa: CASSFGPQGASMNTEAFF
j_gene: TRBJ1-4; d_gene: TRBD1; v_gene: TRBV6-5; abundance: NA; CDR3nt: TGTGCCAGCAGGGCGACCGGGACAGGGCGCGAAAAACTGTTTTTT; CDR3aa: CASRATGTGREKLFF
j_gene: TRBJ2-1; d_gene: NA; v_gene: TRBV7-9; abundance: NA; CDR3nt: TGTGCCAGCAGCTTAGCCTTCGGCACGCGGCTCGATGAGCAGTTCTTC; CDR3aa: CASSLAFGTRLDEQFF
j_gene: TRBJ1-2; d_gene: NA; v_gene: TRBV30; abundance: few; CDR3nt: TGTGCCTGGGATGACAGACCTAACTATGGCTACACCTTC; CDR3aa: CAWDDRPNYGYTF
j_gene: TRBJ2-7; d_gene: NA; v_gene: TRBV9; abundance: NA; CDR3nt: TGTGCCAGCAGCGTAGAGTCACAGGGTACCTACGAGCAGTACTTC; CDR3aa: CASSVESQGTYEQYF
j_gene: TRBJ1-2; d_gene: NA; v_gene: TRBV5-1; abundance: once; CDR3nt: TGCGCCAGCACCCCCCAGGGTAACTATGGCTACACCTTC; CDR3aa: CASTPQGNYGYTF
j_gene: TRBJ2-7; d_gene: NA; v_gene: TRBV2; abundance: once; CDR3nt: TGTGCCAGCAGTGGGGGGACTGGGTCCTACGAGCAGTACTTC; CDR3aa: CASSGGTGSYEQYF
j_gene: TRBJ1-1; d_gene: TRBD1; v_gene: TRBV29-1; abundance: NA; CDR3nt: TGCAGCGCCGGACAGGGATCCTGGAACACTGAAGCTTTCTTT; CDR3aa: CSAGQGSWNTEAFF
j_gene: TRBJ1-1; d_gene: TRBD1; v_gene: TRBV11-2; abundance: NA; CDR3nt: TGTGCCAGCACCCTTCTAGGCGGACAGGGCGCTTTCTTT; CDR3aa: CASTLLGGQGAFF
j_gene: TRBJ1-3; d_gene: TRBD1; v_gene: TRBV4-2; abundance: NA; CDR3nt: TGTGCCAGCAGCCGGGACAGGGCTGGAAACACCATATATTTT; CDR3aa: CASSRDRAGNTIYF
j_gene: TRBJ2-5; d_gene: NA; v_gene: TRBV4-2; abundance: once; CDR3nt: TGTGCCAGCAGCCAAGCCACGTTTGGCAGGGGTATAGAGACCCAGTACTTC; CDR3aa: CASSQATFGRGIETQYF
j_gene: TRBJ1-6; d_gene: NA; v_gene: TRBV5-5; abundance: few; CDR3nt: TGTGCCAGCAGCTTCGATACAGGCAATTCACCCCTCCACTTT; CDR3aa: CASSFDTGNSPLHF
j_gene: TRBJ1-2; d_gene: TRBD1; v_gene: TRBV27; abundance: NA; CDR3nt: TGTGCCAGCAGTCCCGGGACAGGGAGTTGGGGCTACACCTTC; CDR3aa: CASSPGTGSWGYTF
j_gene: TRBJ2-1; d_gene: TRBD1; v_gene: TRBV28; abundance: NA; CDR3nt: TGTGCCAGCAGTATCGCTCGGACAGGGGCCCTTTATGAGCAGTTCTTC; CDR3aa: CASSIARTGALYEQFF
j_gene: TRBJ2-5; d_gene: TRBD2; v_gene: TRBV5-1; abundance: NA; CDR3nt: TGCGCCAGCAGCTTGGCCAGCGGGGGGGCAGAGACCCAGTACTTC; CDR3aa: CASSLASGGAETQYF
j_gene: TRBJ2-3; d_gene: TRBD2; v_gene: TRBV2; abundance: NA; CDR3nt: TGTGCCAGCCTGGGACTAGCGGGGGGCACAGATACGCAGTATTTT; CDR3aa: CASLGLAGGTDTQYF
j_gene: TRBJ2-2; d_gene: TRBD2; v_gene: TRBV19; abundance: NA; CDR3nt: TGTGCCAGTATCCGCCCGCTAGCGGGGGGAACCGGGGAGCTGTTTTTT; CDR3aa: CASIRPLAGGTGELFF
j_gene: TRBJ2-7; d_gene: NA; v_gene: TRBV9; abundance: once; CDR3nt: TGTGCCAGCAGCGTAGGCGCAGGGGTGTCCTACGAGCAGTACTTC; CDR3aa: CASSVGAGVSYEQYF
j_gene: TRBJ2-3; d_gene: NA; v_gene: TRBV7-2; abundance: NA; CDR3nt: TGTGCCAGCAGCCCCTCTAGTTTATTAGATACGCAGTATTTT; CDR3aa: CASSPSSLLDTQYF
j_gene: TRBJ2-7; d_gene: TRBD1; v_gene: TRBV5-1; abundance: NA; CDR3nt: TGCGCCAGCACCGAGATACCGGGACAGGGGCTTTCCTACGAGCAGTACTTC; CDR3aa: CASTEIPGQGLSYEQYF
j_gene: TRBJ2-3; d_gene: NA; v_gene: TRBV10-1; abundance: NA; CDR3nt: TGCGCCAGCAGTGAGTCAAGCGGTGGCTTCGATACGCAGTATTTT; CDR3aa: CASSESSGGFDTQYF
j_gene: TRBJ1-1; d_gene: TRBD1; v_gene: TRBV11-2; abundance: NA; CDR3nt: TGTGCCAGCAGCTTAGGCAGGGGGCGAGGGGGTCGCACTGAAGCTTTCTTT; CDR3aa: CASSLGRGRGGRTEAFF
j_gene: TRBJ2-4; d_gene: NA; v_gene: TRBV14; abundance: once; CDR3nt: TGTGCCAGCAGCCCATCTAGCATCGTCATTCAGTACTTC; CDR3aa: CASSPSSIVIQYF
j_gene: TRBJ2-3; d_gene: NA; v_gene: TRBV9; abundance: NA; CDR3nt: TGTGCCAGCAGCGTAGCGGGGGGCCGCACAGATACGCAGTATTTT; CDR3aa: CASSVAGGRTDTQYF
j_gene: TRBJ2-6; d_gene: TRBD1; v_gene: TRBV5-1; abundance: once; CDR3nt: TGCGCCAGCAGACAGGGGAACGGGGCCAACGTCCTGACTTTC; CDR3aa: CASRQGNGANVLTF
j_gene: TRBJ1-5; d_gene: TRBD1; v_gene: TRBV5-5; abundance: NA; CDR3nt: TGTGCCAGCAGCTCCCACCCGGGACAGAGCAATCAGCCCCAGCATTTT; CDR3aa: CASSSHPGQSNQPQHF
j_gene: TRBJ2-1; d_gene: TRBD1; v_gene: TRBV3-1/TRBV3-2; abundance: once; CDR3nt: TGTGCCAGCAGCTCCCTAGGGGGCCGCTCCTACAATGAGCAGTTCTTC; CDR3aa: CASSSLGGRSYNEQFF
j_gene: TRBJ2-1; d_gene: TRBD2; v_gene: TRBV29-1; abundance: NA; CDR3nt: TGCAGCGCCACACTAGCGGGGGTTGAGCAGTTCTTC; CDR3aa: CSATLAGVEQFF
j_gene: TRBJ2-5; d_gene: TRBD1; v_gene: TRBV30; abundance: few; CDR3nt: TGTGCCTGGAGTACTCTTTGGGACAGGGGGCTTGAGACCCAGTACTTC; CDR3aa: CAWSTLWDRGLETQYF
j_gene: TRBJ1-1; d_gene: TRBD1; v_gene: TRBV3-1/TRBV3-2; abundance: NA; CDR3nt: TGTGCCAGCAGCCACAGCGACAGGGGGCCTGAAGCTTTCTTT; CDR3aa: CASSHSDRGPEAFF
j_gene: TRBJ1-3; d_gene: NA; v_gene: TRBV4-2; abundance: NA; CDR3nt: TGTGCCAGCAGCCAAGGCGGGATAGGGGCTGGAAACACCATATATTTT; CDR3aa: CASSQGGIGAGNTIYF
j_gene: TRBJ1-2; d_gene: NA; v_gene: TRBV19; abundance: NA; CDR3nt: TGTGCCAGTAGCAACAGGTTGCGATACGGCTACACCTTC; CDR3aa: CASSNRLRYGYTF
j_gene: TRBJ2-7; d_gene: TRBD2; v_gene: TRBV4-3; abundance: NA; CDR3nt: TGCGCCAGCAGCCAAGTGGGCCAGGGGACTAGCGGGGGCCGCTACGAGCAGTACTTC; CDR3aa: CASSQVGQGTSGGRYEQYF
j_gene: TRBJ2-5; d_gene: TRBD2; v_gene: TRBV6-5; abundance: NA; CDR3nt: TGTGCCAGCAGTTGGGGGGGTCGGGGAGAGACCCAGTACTTC; CDR3aa: CASSWGGRGETQYF
j_gene: TRBJ2-7; d_gene: NA; v_gene: TRBV28; abundance: NA; CDR3nt: TGTGCCAGCAGTTTACTTGCGGGGGAGCAGTACTTC; CDR3aa: CASSLLAGEQYF
j_gene: TRBJ2-1; d_gene: TRBD2; v_gene: TRBV11-2; abundance: NA; CDR3nt: TGTGCCAGCAGCCCAGATCGGGCGGGGGGACTTAGCTCCTACAATGAGCAGTTCTTC; CDR3aa: CASSPDRAGGLSSYNEQFF
j_gene: TRBJ1-1; d_gene: NA; v_gene: TRBV4-1; abundance: NA; CDR3nt: TGCGCCAGCAGCCAAGATACGGCAGGGAACACTGAAGCTTTCTTT; CDR3aa: CASSQDTAGNTEAFF
j_gene: TRBJ1-2; d_gene: TRBD1; v_gene: TRBV28; abundance: medium-sized; CDR3nt: TGTGCCAGCAGTTTTACAGGGGGCAAATCTGGCTACACCTTC; CDR3aa: CASSFTGGKSGYTF
j_gene: TRBJ2-7; d_gene: TRBD2; v_gene: TRBV9; abundance: NA; CDR3nt: TGTGCCAGCAGCGTAGCAACTAGCGGGGAAGAGCAGTACTTC; CDR3aa: CASSVATSGEEQYF
j_gene: TRBJ2-5; d_gene: TRBD2; v_gene: TRBV7-8; abundance: NA; CDR3nt: TGTGCCAGCTTGCCAAGGGCCGGGGGGGGAGAGACCCAGTACTTC; CDR3aa: CASLPRAGGGETQYF
j_gene: TRBJ1-5; d_gene: NA; v_gene: TRBV6-6; abundance: NA; CDR3nt: TGTGCCAGCAGTTACACAGGAATTCAGCCCCAGCATTTT; CDR3aa: CASSYTGIQPQHF
j_gene: TRBJ1-5; d_gene: TRBD1; v_gene: TRBV5-1; abundance: NA; CDR3nt: TGCGCCAGCAGCCCGACAGGGGGCAGCAATCAGCCCCAGCATTTT; CDR3aa: CASSPTGGSNQPQHF
j_gene: TRBJ1-1; d_gene: NA; v_gene: TRBV30; abundance: NA; CDR3nt: TGTGCCTGGTGGGGAGGGGCCCTAAGGGACACTGAAGCTTTCTTT; CDR3aa: CAWWGGALRDTEAFF
j_gene: TRBJ2-1; d_gene: NA; v_gene: TRBV7-3; abundance: many; CDR3nt: TGTGCCAGCAGCGCCCGCGGCCCAAGCGCTGGCAATGAGCAGTTCTTC; CDR3aa: CASSARGPSAGNEQFF
j_gene: TRBJ1-2; d_gene: TRBD1; v_gene: TRBV30; abundance: NA; CDR3nt: TGTGCCTGGAGTGTAAAGGGACAGGGATATGGCTACACCTTC; CDR3aa: CAWSVKGQGYGYTF
j_gene: TRBJ1-2; d_gene: TRBD1; v_gene: TRBV3-1/TRBV3-2; abundance: NA; CDR3nt: TGTGCCAGCAGCCGGGGACAGCTTGCTAACTATGGCTACACCTTC; CDR3aa: CASSRGQLANYGYTF
j_gene: TRBJ2-2; d_gene: NA; v_gene: TRBV4-2; abundance: NA; CDR3nt: TGTGCCAGCAGCCAAGAGGCAGGGAACACCGGGGAGCTGTTTTTT; CDR3aa: CASSQEAGNTGELFF
j_gene: TRBJ2-5; d_gene: NA; v_gene: TRBV15; abundance: once; CDR3nt: TGTGCCACCAGCAGAGATTACGGGGGTGAAGAGACCCAGTACTTC; CDR3aa: CATSRDYGGEETQYF
j_gene: TRBJ2-2; d_gene: TRBD1; v_gene: TRBV7-6; abundance: NA; CDR3nt: TGTGCCAGCAGCTTACCCGGGACAGGGGTCGCCGGGGAGCTGTTTTTT; CDR3aa: CASSLPGTGVAGELFF